These T cell receptor beta chains were read from a single sample in a study of T-cell memory formation after mild COVID-19. TCRdb called the 5' RACE reads again in MiXCR, with one record for every CDR3 protein. The table records roughly 500,000 distinct CDR3 sequences, roughly 22% of them present only once. The sequenced sample was PBMCs or a T cell subset sorted from them (not recorded which). Receptors were obtained from an adult woman who had mild COVID-19 (a few samples of this study predate the infection). Cell type and time point are not known. Each CDR3 is given with its conserved first and last residue. The D gene is left open where the match is weak. Only part of the rows carry a size: once, few, many, or a class if the clone is expanded.

NA	NA	TRBV7-2	TRBJ2-5	TGTGCCAGCAGCTTAACGACAGCGGCGCTCCAAGAGACCCAGTACTTC	CASSLTTAALQETQYF
NA	few	TRBV7-9	TRBJ2-7	TGTGCCAGCAGCTTAGCGCAAGCGCCCCCCTACGAGCAGTACTTC	CASSLAQAPPYEQYF
NA	few	TRBV19	TRBJ1-6	TGTGCCAGTACGCACGGGGAGGCAAATTCACCCCTCCACTTT	CASTHGEANSPLHF
TRBD2	few	TRBV20-1	TRBJ2-7	TGCAGTGCTAGAGATCCCGGGACTAGCGGGAGGAGATGGTACGAGCAGTACTTC	CSARDPGTSGRRWYEQYF
NA	few	TRBV5-1	TRBJ2-7	TGCGCCAGCAGCTTATACGGGTCGACTGTCCCCTACGAGCAGTACTTC	CASSLYGSTVPYEQYF
NA	many	TRBV12-3/TRBV12-4	TRBJ2-5	TGTGCCAGCAGTTTGAGGGTGGGACAAGAGACCCAGTACTTC	CASSLRVGQETQYF
NA	NA	TRBV9	TRBJ2-3	TGTGCCAGCAGCGCGTACGACAGCACAGATACGCAGTATTTT	CASSAYDSTDTQYF
TRBD2	few	TRBV4-1	TRBJ2-3	TGCGCCAGCAGCCAAAAGACTAGCGGGGGCCAGGGGACAGATACGCAGTATTTT	CASSQKTSGGQGTDTQYF
NA	NA	TRBV21-1	TRBJ1-2	TGTGCCAGCAGCAAAGGCAGCTATGGCTACACCTTC	CASSKGSYGYTF
TRBD1	NA	TRBV4-1	TRBJ2-1	TGCGCCAGCAGCCAAGATCCGGGACAGGGTAGGAATGAGCAGTTCTTC	CASSQDPGQGRNEQFF
NA	few	TRBV7-9	TRBJ2-1	TGTGCCAGCAGCGGGGGGCTCAATGAGCAGTTCTTC	CASSGGLNEQFF
NA	NA	TRBV12-3/TRBV12-4	TRBJ2-1	TGTGCCAGCAGTTCAGGGGCGGTGACTAACTACAATGAGCAGTTCTTC	CASSSGAVTNYNEQFF
NA	NA	TRBV7-7	TRBJ2-3	TGTGCTAGCAGCACTGACAGCACAGATACGCAGTATTTT	CASSTDSTDTQYF
NA	many	TRBV12-3/TRBV12-4	TRBJ2-3	TGTGCCAGCAGTTTCGGGATCAGGAAGAACACAGATACGCAGTATTTT	CASSFGIRKNTDTQYF
NA	few	TRBV29-1	TRBJ2-1	TGCAGCGCCTGTGAGGGTTGGTATGAGCAGTTCTTC	CSACEGWYEQFF
TRBD2	few	TRBV4-3	TRBJ2-3	TGCGCCAGCAGCCAAGGCGGGAGAAGTTTAGGAGATACGCAGTATTTT	CASSQGGRSLGDTQYF
TRBD2	few	TRBV9	TRBJ2-5	TGTGCCAGCAGCGTAGCATCTAGCGGGGTGTTTGGAGAGACCCAGTACTTC	CASSVASSGVFGETQYF
TRBD2	few	TRBV20-1	TRBJ2-2	TGCAGTGCTAGGGGACTAGCGGGAGATCGGGAGCTGTTTTTT	CSARGLAGDRELFF
TRBD1	few	TRBV30	TRBJ1-6	TGTGCCTGGAGTATAACCGGGACAGGGTATTCACCCCTCCACTTT	CAWSITGTGYSPLHF
NA	NA	TRBV7-9	TRBJ1-5	TGTGCCAGCAGCTTGGGGGATTTTCAGCCCCAGCATTTT	CASSLGDFQPQHF
NA	few	TRBV27	TRBJ1-2	TGTGCCAGCAGCAGCCCAGGGGTTTATGGCTACACCTTC	CASSSPGVYGYTF
TRBD2	NA	TRBV12-3/TRBV12-4	TRBJ2-1	TGTGCCAGCAGTCCCAGCCCCGGGACTAGCGTCGATGAGCAGTTATTC	CASSPSPGTSVDEQLF
TRBD1	few	TRBV29-1	TRBJ2-3	TGCAGCGTTGACGTCAGGGGGAGCACAGATACGCAGTATTTT	CSVDVRGSTDTQYF
TRBD1	NA	TRBV20-1	TRBJ2-3	TGCAGTGCGAGGACAGGACAGAATACGCAGTATTTT	CSARTGQNTQYF
NA	NA	TRBV18	TRBJ2-3	TGTGCCAGCTCACCACCGGCCAGACCAGATACGCAGTATTTT	CASSPPARPDTQYF
NA	NA	TRBV24-1	TRBJ2-1	TGTGCCACCAGTGATCTGGGGGTTAGCGGCTCCTACAATGAGCAGTTCTTC	CATSDLGVSGSYNEQFF
NA	many	TRBV7-9	TRBJ2-5	TGTGCCAGCAGCTCAGGGTCCCAAGAGACCCAGTACTTC	CASSSGSQETQYF
TRBD2	few	TRBV6-2/TRBV6-3	TRBJ2-5	TGTGCCAGCAGTTACAAGGGAGGGTTCCAAGAGACCCAGTACTTC	CASSYKGGFQETQYF
TRBD1	NA	TRBV15	TRBJ1-1	TGTGCCACCAGCGGAGCGACAGGGGGTTGGAACACTGAAGCTTTCTTT	CATSGATGGWNTEAFF
NA	few	TRBV7-2	TRBJ1-1	TGTGCCAGCAGCTTACTCCCCACTGAAGCTTTCTTT	CASSLLPTEAFF
NA	few	TRBV7-2	TRBJ2-7	TGTGCCAGCAGTTCGGGACTCGAGCAGTACTTC	CASSSGLEQYF
TRBD1	few	TRBV5-8	TRBJ2-3	TGTGCCAGCAGCCGGGACAGAACAGATACGCAGTATTTT	CASSRDRTDTQYF
TRBD1	many	TRBV5-1	TRBJ1-2	TGTGCCAGCAGTTTAGGGGACAGGGGTTATGGCTACACCTTC	CASSLGDRGYGYTF
NA	few	TRBV29-1	TRBJ2-1	TGCAGCGTTGAAACCAGATACAATGAGCAGTTCTTC	CSVETRYNEQFF
TRBD1	few	TRBV4-3	TRBJ2-3	TGCGCCAGCAGCCGATTACAGGGGGTAGATACGCAGTATTTT	CASSRLQGVDTQYF
TRBD1	NA	TRBV24-1	TRBJ1-1	TGTGCCACCAGCGACAGGGGTGAAGCTTTCTTT	CATSDRGEAFF
NA	NA	TRBV3-1	TRBJ1-6	TGTGCCAGCAGCCGGAGAGACCGTAATTCACCCCTCCACTTT	CASSRRDRNSPLHF